The 16 T cell receptor beta chains presented below share a single source sample, sequenced in a study of human T cells and chemical hapten exposure (dated by TCRdb to the early 2020s). Total RNA was extracted from unfractionated whole blood collected in Tempus Blood RNA tubes. Library method: 5' RACE. Instrument on record: Illumina MiSeq. TCRdb handled the public reads itself, with Q25 trimming in fastp and clone calling in MiXCR, and kept productive beta chains. One record per CDR3 amino acid sequence lists the most common genes and DNA. The sample table holds approximately 150,000 distinct CDR3 sequences, of which 4.1% were seen once. The ten biggest clones cover more than 1.2% of the sample. The receptors were gathered from a female donor in good health.

This clonotype was recorded many times. The chain combines TRBV4-2 with TRBJ1-5, with 8 positions matching TRBD1. The CDR3 spans 14 residues. Germline V CDR1 and CDR2: LGHNA, YNFKEQ. With 0 bases clipped from V and 16 bases from J, the junction kept 11 bases outside the gene matches. CDR3 residues: CASSQEIGDRLAHF. CDR3 coding DNA: TGTGCCAGCAGCCAAGAAATCGGGGACAGGTTAGCTCATTTT.

This clonotype was recorded at least ten times. The chain is built from TRBV2 and TRBJ1-1; 10 positions agree with TRBD1. In germline, CDR1 is SNHLY, CDR2 FYNNEI. V dropped 6 bases and J dropped 6; count of bases not matched to a gene: 4. This CDR3 has 13 amino acids. The CDR3: CASRRTGGAEAFF. CDR3 in DNA: TGTGCCAGCAGGAGGACAGGGGGAGCTGAAGCTTTCTTT. Combining the CDR3 with reference TRBV2 and TRBJ1-1 gives the whole variable domain EPEVTQTPSHQVTQMGQEVILRCVPISNHLYFYWYRQILGQKVEFLVSFYNNEISEKSEIFDDQFSVERPDGSNFTLKIRSTKLEDSAMYFCASRRTGGAEAFFGQGTRLTVV.

In its sample, this clonotype was seen many times. This chain uses TRBV20-1 with TRBJ2-2; D is uncertain. V was shortened by 0 bases and J by 3 bases, with 8 bases between the two germline ends. The CDR3 has 14 residues. CDR1 is DFQATT, CDR2 SNEGSKA, per germline (reference sequence). The CDR3 here is CSARDPLDTGELFF. The CDR3 DNA follows: TGCAGTGCTAGAGATCCCCTAGACACCGGGGAGCTGTTTTTT.

The table lists this clonotype with many counts. V usage is TRBV9 and J usage is TRBJ1-4; D is uncertain. Germline CDR1 SGDLS, CDR2 YYNGEE. There are 14 residues in the CDR3. V was cut by 4 bases and J by 5 bases, with 12 bases left in between. This CDR3 reads CASSREGTNEKLFF. The CDR3, as DNA: TGTGCCAGCAGCCGAGAGGGAACGAATGAAAAACTGTTTTTT.

This chain uses TRBV12-3 or TRBV12-4 with TRBJ1-1; maybe TRBD1 (5 bases). Trimming pared 5 bases from V and 2 bases from J, leaving 12 bases between. This CDR3 has 14 residues. CDR3 residues: CASSTGTGNTEAFF. CDR3 sequence (DNA): TGTGCCAGCAGTACCGGGACGGGCAACACTGAAGCTTTCTTT.

This clonotype has a handful of counts. The chain recombines TRBV7-6 with TRBJ2-5, with 11 nucleotides matching TRBD1. The CDR3 extends over 16 amino acids. V lost 6 bases to trimming and J lost 4 bases; unmatched junction nucleotides: 10. Germline V CDR1 and CDR2: SGHVS, FNYEAQ. Written as DNA, the CDR3 is TGTGCCAGCAGTTTCAGGACAGGGGGCTTGTTAGAGACCCAGTACTTC. Translation gives CASSFRTGGLLETQYF.

This clonotype was counted at least ten times. CDR3 DNA sequence: TGTGCCAGTAGGACAAAAGAATACACTGAAGCTTTCTTT. This codes for CASRTKEYTEAFF. V gene TRBV19 combines with J gene TRBJ1-1; D is ambiguous. CDR3 length equals 13 residues. Per the germline V gene, CDR1 is LNHDA and CDR2 is SQIVND (reference sequence). The germline V and J ends were trimmed by 6 bases and 3 bases, with 11 bases remaining between them.

This clonotype has ten or more counts. The V and J genes are TRBV5-1 and TRBJ2-7, with 7 bases fitting TRBD1. CDR1 is SGHRS and CDR2 is YFSETQ in the germline V gene. This CDR3 region has 15 residues. V lost 4 bases and J lost 4; bases outside the gene matches: 11. In DNA, the CDR3 is TGCGCCAGCAGCGGGTCAGGGGGACGTTCTTACGAGCAGTACTTC. It is translated as CASSGSGGRSYEQYF.

This clonotype was recorded a few times. The chain uses TRBV9 and TRBJ2-3; 8 bases match TRBD1. V was pared by 3 bases and J by 4 bases, with 7 bases of the junction left unmatched. From germline, CDR1 is SGDLS and CDR2 YYNGEE. The CDR3 consists of 15 residues. The CDR3: CASSAGGRMADTQYF. CDR3 nucleotides: TGTGCCAGCAGCGCAGGGGGCAGGATGGCAGATACGCAGTATTTT. The whole variable domain, filled in from reference TRBV9 and TRBJ2-3, reads DSGVTQTPKHLITATGQRVTLRCSPRSGDLSVYWYQQSLDQGLQFLIQYYNGEERAKGNILERFSAQQFPDLHSELNLSSLELGDSALYFCASSAGGRMADTQYFGPGTRLTVL.

This clonotype was detected ten times or more. The chain carries TRBV4-2 and TRBJ1-4; 7 bases agree with TRBD1. CDR3 length: 14 residues. V was clipped by 1 base and J by 6 bases; unmatched bases: 2. CDR1 and CDR2 (germline): LGHNA, YNFKEQ. CDR3 sequence: CASSQGGTDEKLFF. For the CDR3, the DNA is TGTGCCAGCAGCCAAGGCGGGACAGATGAAAAACTGTTTTTT.

This clonotype has a count of ten or more. V and J are TRBV6-6 and TRBJ2-7; D remains ambiguous. Germline CDR1 and CDR2: MNHNY and SVGAGI (reference sequence). V was clipped by 2 bases and J by 2 bases, with 4 bases between them. CDR3 length: 12 residues. The CDR3 here is CASSYRTYEQYF. The DNA for the CDR3 is TGTGCCAGCAGTTACCGAACCTACGAGCAGTACTTC.

This clonotype was found many times. The rearrangement joins TRBV12-3 or TRBV12-4 to TRBJ1-4; D not resolved. Trimming cost V 6 bases and J 7 bases, with 21 bases left between them. This CDR3 spans 16 amino acids. CDR3 in amino acids: CASRPKTPGYGEKLFF. CDR3 nucleotides: TGTGCCAGCAGGCCTAAGACACCTGGGTACGGTGAAAAACTGTTTTTT.

This clonotype showed up many times. This rearrangement joins TRBV4-2 to TRBJ2-7; TRBD1 aligns across 9 bases. The ends lost 2 bases at V and 3 bases at J; junction bases unmatched: 5. CDR1 LGHNA and CDR2 YNFKEQ come from the germline V gene. CDR3 length equals 15 residues. CDR3 coding DNA: TGTGCCAGCAGCCAAACAGGGGGCGTTAGCTACGAGCAGTACTTC. Amino acids: CASSQTGGVSYEQYF.

This clonotype was counted at least ten times. The chain is built from TRBV5-1 and TRBJ2-1, with no clear D. Trimming left V 6 bases short and J 0 bases short, with 10 bases between. Germline V lookup: CDR1 SGHRS, CDR2 YFSETQ. The CDR3 length is 14 residues. CDR3 sequence (DNA): TGCGCCAGCACAGGCGAAAGCTCCTACAATGAGCAGTTCTTC. Residues: CASTGESSYNEQFF.

This chain links TRBV30 with TRBJ2-1; 9 bases are shared with TRBD2. The CDR3 has 13 amino acids. Germline-derived CDR1 and CDR2 are GTSNPN and SVGIG (reference sequence). V lost 0 bases to trimming and J lost 9 bases; unmatched junction nucleotides: 3. The CDR3 DNA reads TGTGCCTGGAGTGTACGAGCGGGGGGTGAGCAGTTCTTC. The encoded protein is CAWSVRAGGEQFF.

The rearrangement joins TRBV3-1 to TRBJ1-1, with D perhaps TRBD1 (5 bases). Germline-derived CDR1 and CDR2 are LGHDT and YNNKEL (reference sequence). CDR3 length equals 14 residues. With 1 base removed from V and 7 bases from J, the gap between germline ends came to 13 bases. CDR3 DNA sequence: TGTGCCAGCAGCCAAGGGGGGAATGACGGTGAAGCTTTCTTT. Translated, it gives CASSQGGNDGEAFF.